The 27 T cell receptor beta chains presented below share a single source sample, sequenced in a study of cytomegalovirus exposure and HLA in healthy donors. It was with 60 Vbeta and 13 Jbeta primers that the PCR ran. TCRdb's copy holds only in-frame clones and misses some; the assay was immunoSEQ multiplex PCR. The top ten hold around 2.3% of the sample, which has some 170,000 clones, just over 70% seen once. The specimen sequenced was PBMCs. The origin of the receptors is a human donor in good health.

The chain carries TRBV7-2 and TRBJ2-5; tentatively, D is TRBD1 (6 bases). The end of the DNA aligns better with TRBJ2-7, so the J call may be wrong. The CDR3 has 15 amino acids. Germline V gives CDR1 SGHTA, CDR2 FQGNSA. The CDR3 coding sequence is TGTGCCAGCAGCCGACCGGACAGTTCAGCCTACGAGCAGTACTTC. This gives the protein CASSRPDSSAYEQYF.

The chain couples TRBV7-3 to TRBJ2-7; the D gene is possibly TRBD1 (6 bases). Germline V gives CDR1 SGHTA, CDR2 FQGTGA. This CDR3 contains 13 residues. V dropped 4 bases and J dropped 5 bases, with 12 bases sitting between them. CDR3 residues: CASSSGHIDEQYF. CDR3 sequence (DNA): TGTGCCAGCAGCTCGGGACATATAGACGAGCAGTACTTC.

The chain has TRBV7-9 and TRBJ2-5; possibly TRBD2 for D (6 bases). V lost 6 bases and J 0 bases, leaving 23 bases between the germline ends. Germline CDR1 reads SEHNR; CDR2 reads FQNEAQ (reference sequence). This CDR3 region has 18 residues. CDR3 protein: CASRPSGLGRGNQETQYF. The CDR3, as DNA: TGTGCCAGCAGGCCCAGCGGGTTGGGGCGGGGTAACCAAGAGACCCAGTACTTC. The entire variable domain, with the rest obtained from reference TRBV7-9 and TRBJ2-5, is as follows: DTGVSQNPRHKITKRGQNVTFRCDPISEHNRLYWYRQTLGQGPEFLTYFQNEAQLEKSRLLSDRFSAERPKGSFSTLEIQRTEQGDSAMYLCASRPSGLGRGNQETQYFGPGTRLLVL.

The rearrangement uses TRBV18 and TRBJ1-2, with D unresolved. V lost 5 bases to trimming and J lost 2 bases, with 15 bases between them. CDR1 is KGHSH, CDR2 LQKENI, per germline. This CDR3 is 15 amino acids long. The chain's CDR3 is CASSLDWFLNYGYTF. The CDR3 bases are TGTGCCAGCTCATTGGACTGGTTCTTAAACTATGGCTACACCTTC.

This chain joins TRBV19 and TRBJ1-2, with no clear D. The CDR3 is 13 residues long. Germline CDR1 is LNHDA and CDR2 is SQIVND (reference sequence). V was cut by 2 bases and J by 8 bases, with 12 bases left in between. CDR3 sequence reads: CASSILGGYGYTF. The CDR3 DNA sequence: TGTGCCAGTAGTATATTAGGAGGGTACGGCTACACCTTC.

The gene calls are TRBV5-4 and TRBJ2-3; 8 bases map to TRBD1. CDR1 is SGHNT, CDR2 YYREEE, per germline (reference sequence). The V segment lost 3 bases and the J segment 3 bases; nucleotides outside the gene matches: 6. This CDR3 contains 15 residues. The CDR3 nucleotides are TGTGCCAGCAGCTATCCAGGACAGGGAACAGATACGCAGTATTTT. Its protein is CASSYPGQGTDTQYF.

The chain employs TRBV5-1 and TRBJ1-3; maybe TRBD1 (5 bases). CDR3 length: 15 amino acids. V shed 1 base and J shed 2 bases, with 10 bases lying between them. Germline CDR1 is SGHRS and CDR2 is YFSETQ. CDR3 DNA: TGCGCCAGCAGCTTGCAGGGTTCTACTGGAAACACCATATATTTT. Protein: CASSLQGSTGNTIYF. The whole variable domain, remainder taken from reference TRBV5-1 and TRBJ1-3, is KAGVTQTPRYLIKTRGQQVTLSCSPISGHRSVSWYQQTPGQGLQFLFEYFSETQRNKGNFPGRFSGRQFSNSRSEMNVSTLELGDSALYLCASSLQGSTGNTIYFGEGSWLTVV.

The rearrangement links TRBV2 to TRBJ2-5, with 10 bases aligning to TRBD1. CDR1 and CDR2 (germline): SNHLY, FYNNEI. V shed 10 bases, J shed 2 bases, and the junction held 7 bases outside the gene matches. This CDR3 contains 14 residues. The CDR3 protein is CATRAGQGQETQYF. Written as DNA, the CDR3 is TGTGCCACCCGAGCGGGACAGGGGCAAGAGACCCAGTACTTC.

The rearrangement links TRBV7-8 to TRBJ1-2; D remains unclear. Germline assignment: CDR1 SGHVS and CDR2 FQNEAQ. V lost 5 bases to trimming and J lost 5 bases, with 9 bases between them. This CDR3 region has 12 residues. The CDR3 loop is CASSPRRYGYTF. The DNA of the CDR3 is TGTGCCAGCAGCCCCCGGCGGTATGGCTACACCTTC.

The chain couples TRBV29-1 to TRBJ2-7; TRBD1 agrees at 8 bases. J lost 7 bases, V lost 6 bases, and 14 bases had no gene match. CDR1 and CDR2 from the germline V gene are SQVTM and ANQGSEA. The CDR3 totals 14 residues. CDR3 coding DNA: TGCAGCGTAAACCCGGGGCAGGGGGCGGGGGAGCAGTACTTC. Its protein product is CSVNPGQGAGEQYF.

CDR3 sequence (DNA): TGTGCCGCTTCGGACTCCCGGAGCTCCTACAATGAGCAGTTCTTC. The encoded protein is CAASDSRSSYNEQFF. The gene calls are TRBV15 and TRBJ2-1; D might be TRBD2 (5 bases). This CDR3 is built from 15 residues. Trimming took 11 bases from V and 0 from J, leaving 17 bases between them. Germline V lookup: CDR1 LNHNV, CDR2 YYDKDF (reference sequence).

This clone was seen a single time. This sequence joins TRBV6-5 and TRBJ1-2, with TRBD1 identical over 10 bases. CDR1 and CDR2 from the germline V gene are MNHEY and SVGAGI. The CDR3 runs to 15 residues. Trimming took 6 bases from V and 6 from J; bases not matched to a gene: 10. In nucleotides, the CDR3 is TGTGCCAGCAGCTACCGGGACAGGGGAAATGATGGCTACACCTTC. It yields the protein CASSYRDRGNDGYTF.

The chain recombines TRBV7-9 with TRBJ1-1; D uncertain. The CDR3 extends over 13 amino acids. V was pared by 1 base and J by 5 bases, with 8 bases between. The germline V gene has CDR1 SEHNR and CDR2 FQNEAQ (reference sequence). In DNA, the CDR3 is TGTGCCAGCAGCTTAGAAGTTAGTACTGAAGCTTTCTTT. Protein product: CASSLEVSTEAFF.

This rearrangement joins TRBV2 to TRBJ2-2, with 7 bases matching TRBD1. Germline CDR1 SNHLY, CDR2 FYNNEI. The CDR3 contains 14 residues. V lost 2 bases to trimming and J lost 4 bases; unmatched junction nucleotides: 1. CDR3 nucleotide sequence: TGTGCCAGCAGTGAAAGGACAGGCACCGGGGAGCTGTTTTTT. Translating gives CASSERTGTGELFF.

A few counts support this clone. The V and J genes are TRBV9 and TRBJ1-1; D is ambiguous. V lost 0 bases to trimming and J lost 0 bases, with 12 bases between them. Germline V gene lookup returns CDR1 SGDLS and CDR2 YYNGEE. This CDR3 is built from 16 residues. CDR3 amino acids: CASSVGSVLMNTEAFF. The CDR3 nucleotides read TGTGCCAGCAGCGTAGGGTCGGTCCTCATGAACACTGAAGCTTTCTTT.

This chain uses TRBV19 with TRBJ2-5, with D possibly matching TRBD1 (6 bases). V was cut by 1 base and J by 2 bases, with 8 bases left in between. Per the germline V gene, CDR1 is LNHDA and CDR2 is SQIVND (reference sequence). This CDR3 region has 14 residues. The CDR3 reads CASSIAGAQETQYF. In nucleotides, the CDR3 is TGTGCCAGTAGTATAGCAGGGGCTCAAGAGACCCAGTACTTC.

The V call is TRBV2, the J call TRBJ1-2; D gene ambiguous. Deletions cut 4 bases from V and 2 bases from J, with 8 bases between. The length of the CDR3 is 13 residues. Germline loops: CDR1 SNHLY, CDR2 FYNNEI. The CDR3 here is CASSGSGNYGYTF. For the CDR3, the DNA is TGTGCCAGCAGTGGGTCGGGGAACTATGGCTACACCTTC.

The rearrangement uses TRBV7-8 and TRBJ1-1; possibly TRBD1 for D (5 bases). Germline assignment: CDR1 SGHVS and CDR2 FQNEAQ. V was shortened by 2 bases and J by 2 bases, with 12 bases between the two germline ends. The CDR3 totals 15 residues. The CDR3 reads CASSLNSRVNTEAFF. CDR3 nucleotides: TGTGCCAGCAGCTTAAATTCCAGGGTAAACACTGAAGCTTTCTTT.

The V gene is TRBV9, the J gene TRBJ1-5; no clear D gene. Germline assignment: CDR1 SGDLS and CDR2 YYNGEE. There are 13 residues in the CDR3. Trimming left V 0 bases short and J 6 bases short, with 7 bases between. CDR3 amino acids: CASSVASGQPQHF. The CDR3 nucleotides are TGTGCCAGCAGCGTAGCTTCGGGTCAGCCCCAGCATTTT.

This chain joins TRBV7-9 and TRBJ1-1, with D unresolved. This CDR3 contains 11 residues. The V gene's germline CDR1 is SEHNR and CDR2 FQNEAQ (reference sequence). V lost 3 bases, J lost 5 bases, and 4 bases lay in between. The DNA for the CDR3 is TGTGCCAGCAGCTTCCAGACTGAAGCTTTCTTT. This translates into CASSFQTEAFF.

This clone showed up just once. The chain is built from TRBV18 and TRBJ2-2, with 7 bases fitting TRBD2. The V segment lost 4 bases and the J segment 4 bases; nucleotides outside the gene matches: 3. Germline assignment: CDR1 KGHSH and CDR2 LQKENI. The CDR3 is 14 amino acids. The CDR3 region is CASSQRGPTGELFF. The CDR3 DNA reads as TGTGCCAGCTCACAGCGGGGACCCACCGGGGAGCTGTTTTTT.

This clone was counted between two and nine times. CDR3 amino acids: CAWSEDRTQETQYF. In DNA, the CDR3 is TGTGCCTGGAGTGAAGACAGGACGCAAGAGACCCAGTACTTC. The J gene is TRBJ2-5, the V gene TRBV30, with D perhaps matching TRBD1 (6 bases). V was cut by 1 base and J by 2 bases, with 11 bases left in between. The CDR3 is 14 residues long. In germline, CDR1 is GTSNPN, CDR2 SVGIG (reference sequence).

As regards this clone: Other DNA sequences of this sample code for an identical CDR3. The chain employs TRBV11-2 and TRBJ2-7; D is perhaps TRBD2 (6 bases). Germline loops: CDR1 SGHAT, CDR2 FQNNGV. CDR3 length: 12 residues. V was cut by 5 bases and J by 2 bases, with 7 bases left in between. CDR3 in DNA: TGTGCCAGCAGCCGGGGGACCTACGAGCAGTACTTC. Translated: CASSRGTYEQYF.

Details on this clone: Other DNA sequences in this specimen translate into the identical CDR3. V usage is TRBV2 and J usage is TRBJ1-1, with D perhaps TRBD1 (6 bases). V lost 5 bases to trimming and J lost 4 bases, with 11 bases between them. This CDR3 is 13 amino acids long. Germline V gene lookup returns CDR1 SNHLY and CDR2 FYNNEI. The DNA for the CDR3 is TGTGCCAGCAGTCCCCAGGGGAGCACTGAAGCTTTCTTT. Translated: CASSPQGSTEAFF.

This clone was counted only a few times. As DNA, the CDR3 is TGTGCCATCACCGAGACGACGGGCTACGAGCAGTACTTC. It yields the protein CAITETTGYEQYF. V usage is TRBV10-3 and J usage is TRBJ2-7; D ambiguous. Trimming cost V 7 bases and J 3 bases, with 13 bases left between them. Germline lookup yields CDR1 ENHRY and CDR2 SYGVKD. The CDR3 covers 13 residues.

This chain links TRBV4-3 with TRBJ1-1, with D possibly being TRBD1 (5 bases). This CDR3 contains 15 residues. Trimming pared 4 bases from V and 4 bases from J, leaving 16 bases between. CDR1 is LGHNA, CDR2 YSLEER, per germline. As DNA, the CDR3 is TGCGCCAGCAGCCTTTCTAAAGGGGCGAGCACTGAAGCTTTCTTT. Translated, it gives CASSLSKGASTEAFF.

The rearrangement joins TRBV7-9 to TRBJ2-7; 7 bases are a match to TRBD1. This CDR3 contains 14 residues. Germline V gene data show CDR1 as SEHNR and CDR2 as FQNEAQ (reference sequence). V dropped 2 bases and J dropped 2; count of bases not matched to a gene: 3. The CDR3 sequence: CASSLTGETYEQYF. CDR3 nucleotides: TGTGCCAGCAGCTTAACAGGGGAAACCTACGAGCAGTACTTC.